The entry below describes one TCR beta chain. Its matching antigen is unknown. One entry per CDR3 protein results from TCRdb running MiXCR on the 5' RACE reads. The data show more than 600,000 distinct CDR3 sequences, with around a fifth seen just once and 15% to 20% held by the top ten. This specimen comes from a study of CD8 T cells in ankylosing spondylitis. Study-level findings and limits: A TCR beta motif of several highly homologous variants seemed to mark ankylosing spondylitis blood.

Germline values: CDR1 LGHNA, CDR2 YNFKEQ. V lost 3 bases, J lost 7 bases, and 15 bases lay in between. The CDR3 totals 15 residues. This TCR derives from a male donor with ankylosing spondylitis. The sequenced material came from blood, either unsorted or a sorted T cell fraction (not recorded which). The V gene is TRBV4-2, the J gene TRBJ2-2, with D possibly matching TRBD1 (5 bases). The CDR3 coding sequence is TGTGCCAGCAGCCATCAGGGTCCCAGGGACGGGGAGCTGTTTTTT. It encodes CASSHQGPRDGELFF.